This T cell receptor beta chain was observed in a study of cytomegalovirus exposure and HLA in healthy donors. PCR involved 60 Vbeta and 13 Jbeta primers. Sequencing was performed with immunoSEQ multiplex PCR; in TCRdb, only in-frame clones are kept and a portion is missing. The top ten hold roughly 1.5% of the sample, which has about 180,000 clones, around 80% seen once. The CDR3 spans 16 residues. V shed 4 bases and J 8 bases; nucleotides not matched to a gene: 10. CDR1 SGDLS and CDR2 YYNGEE come from the germline V gene. The chain links TRBV9 to TRBJ2-1; 12 nucleotides align to TRBD2. The source of this sequence is a man aged 18 to 29 in good health and CMV-seronegative. Sequenced material: PBMCs. CDR3 nucleotide sequence: TGTGCCAGCAGCATTCCGCTAGCGGGGGGGAGTGATGAGCAGTTCTTC. Protein: CASSIPLAGGSDEQFF.